This is a list of T cell receptor beta chains from one sample in a study of T cells in Graves' hyperthyroidism and ophthalmopathy. One entry per CDR3 protein, called by TCRdb with MiXCR from the multiplex PCR reads. The data hold 550,000 to 800,000 distinct CDR3 sequences, with roughly 17% observed a single time. The specimen was blood. These receptors were obtained from a man in his fifties or sixties with Graves' hyperthyroidism. Both conserved end residues are part of each CDR3.

j_call: TRBJ2-6
v_call: TRBV29-1
cdr3_aa: CSVVGSGANVLTF

j_call: TRBJ2-3
v_call: TRBV4-3
cdr3_aa: CASSHEGLSTDTQYF

j_call: TRBJ2-1
v_call: TRBV2
cdr3_aa: CASRRDSYNEQFF

j_call: TRBJ2-7
v_call: TRBV2
cdr3_aa: CASSVRQAADEQYF

j_call: TRBJ2-1
v_call: TRBV27
cdr3_aa: CASSTIQQGWSYNEQFF

j_call: TRBJ2-1
v_call: TRBV20-1
cdr3_aa: CSAREVYSSYNEQFF

j_call: TRBJ2-2
v_call: TRBV18
cdr3_aa: CASSPLAGTGELFF

j_call: TRBJ2-7
v_call: TRBV29-1
cdr3_aa: CSVFTSGRDYEQYF

j_call: TRBJ1-2
v_call: TRBV7-9
cdr3_aa: CASSLRDRTFYGYTF

j_call: TRBJ1-1
v_call: TRBV28
cdr3_aa: CASSLAGAMNTEAFF

j_call: TRBJ2-3
v_call: TRBV29-1
cdr3_aa: CSVAAGPGADTQYF

j_call: TRBJ2-4
v_call: TRBV28
cdr3_aa: CASRTSGAKNIQYF

j_call: TRBJ2-3
v_call: TRBV11-2
cdr3_aa: CASSPLRSRREEDTQYF

j_call: TRBJ1-4
v_call: TRBV5-1
cdr3_aa: CASRFHGSNEKLFF

j_call: TRBJ1-5
v_call: TRBV3-1
cdr3_aa: CASSRTGIQPQHF

j_call: TRBJ2-3
v_call: TRBV10-3
cdr3_aa: CATYSGPRTDTQYF

j_call: TRBJ2-7
v_call: TRBV20-1
cdr3_aa: CSASAISTGSSYEQYF

j_call: TRBJ2-1
v_call: TRBV5-8
cdr3_aa: CASSLATTSGSSYNEQFF

j_call: TRBJ1-2
v_call: TRBV12-3/TRBV12-4
cdr3_aa: CASSTTTVPNYGYTF

j_call: TRBJ2-2
v_call: TRBV7-3
cdr3_aa: CASSAGPPSAEYTGELFF

j_call: TRBJ2-1
v_call: TRBV29-1
cdr3_aa: CSVIYNEQFF

j_call: TRBJ1-1
v_call: TRBV6-2/TRBV6-3
cdr3_aa: CASTKGTGGNTEAFF

j_call: TRBJ2-1
v_call: TRBV20-1
cdr3_aa: CSAGPGLAAHNEQFF

j_call: TRBJ1-2
v_call: TRBV27
cdr3_aa: CASSGRFRHGYTF

j_call: TRBJ2-4
v_call: TRBV27
cdr3_aa: CAIGRDRVNIQYF

j_call: TRBJ1-4
v_call: TRBV2
cdr3_aa: CASSESGSGTSEKLFF

j_call: TRBJ2-2
v_call: TRBV24-1
cdr3_aa: CATRSDENTGELFF

j_call: TRBJ1-4
v_call: TRBV4-1
cdr3_aa: CASSQERARGSEKLFF

j_call: TRBJ1-2
v_call: TRBV24-1
cdr3_aa: CATSDTTDSRGYTF